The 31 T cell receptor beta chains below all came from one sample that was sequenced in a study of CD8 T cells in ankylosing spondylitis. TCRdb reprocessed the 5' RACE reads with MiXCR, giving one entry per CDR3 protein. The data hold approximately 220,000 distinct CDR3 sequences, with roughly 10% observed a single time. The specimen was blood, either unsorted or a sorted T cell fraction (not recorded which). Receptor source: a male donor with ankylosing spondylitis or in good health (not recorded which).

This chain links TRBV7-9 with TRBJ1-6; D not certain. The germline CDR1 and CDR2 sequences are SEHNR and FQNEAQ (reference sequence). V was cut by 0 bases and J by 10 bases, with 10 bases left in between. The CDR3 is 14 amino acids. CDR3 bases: TGTGCCAGCAGCTTAGCGCGGGCAGCCTCACCCCTCCACTTT. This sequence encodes CASSLARAASPLHF.

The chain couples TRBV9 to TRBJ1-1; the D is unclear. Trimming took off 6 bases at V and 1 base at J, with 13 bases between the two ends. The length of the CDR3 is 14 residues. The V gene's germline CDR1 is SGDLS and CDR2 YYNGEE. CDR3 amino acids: CASTRSTGNTEAFF. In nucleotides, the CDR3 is TGTGCCAGCACTAGAAGTACGGGGAACACTGAAGCTTTCTTT.

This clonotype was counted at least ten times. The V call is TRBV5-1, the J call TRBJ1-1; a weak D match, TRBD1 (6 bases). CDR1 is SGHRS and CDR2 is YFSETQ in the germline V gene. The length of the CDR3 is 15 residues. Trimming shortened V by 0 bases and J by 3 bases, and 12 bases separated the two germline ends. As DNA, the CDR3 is TGCGCCAGCAGCTTGGGGAACAGGGATGACACTGAAGCTTTCTTT. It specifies CASSLGNRDDTEAFF.

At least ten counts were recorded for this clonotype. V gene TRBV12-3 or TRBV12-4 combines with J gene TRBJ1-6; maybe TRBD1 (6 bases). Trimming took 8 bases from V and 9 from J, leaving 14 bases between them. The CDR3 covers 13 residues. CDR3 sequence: CASGTTGISPLHF. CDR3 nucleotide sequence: TGTGCCAGCGGAACAACAGGGATTTCACCCCTCCACTTT.

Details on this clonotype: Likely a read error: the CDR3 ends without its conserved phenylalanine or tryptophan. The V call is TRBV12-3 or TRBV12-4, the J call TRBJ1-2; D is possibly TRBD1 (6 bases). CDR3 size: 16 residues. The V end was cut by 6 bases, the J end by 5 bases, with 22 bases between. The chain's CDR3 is CASSRTSGQRAYGYTS. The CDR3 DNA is TGTGCCAGCAGCCGCACTTCTGGACAGAGAGCTTATGGCTACACCTCC.

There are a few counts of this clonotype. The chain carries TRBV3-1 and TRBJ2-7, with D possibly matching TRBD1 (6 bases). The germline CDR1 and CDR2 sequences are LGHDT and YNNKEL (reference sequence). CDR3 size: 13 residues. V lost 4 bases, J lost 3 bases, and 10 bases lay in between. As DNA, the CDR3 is TGTGCCAGCAGCCCTCTACAGGGCTACGAGCAGTACTTC. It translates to CASSPLQGYEQYF.

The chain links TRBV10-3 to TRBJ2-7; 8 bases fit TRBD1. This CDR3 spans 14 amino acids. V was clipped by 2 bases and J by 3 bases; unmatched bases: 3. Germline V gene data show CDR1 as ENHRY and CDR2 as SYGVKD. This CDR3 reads CAISEDRGGYEQYF. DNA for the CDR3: TGTGCCATCAGTGAGGACAGGGGTGGCTACGAGCAGTACTTC.

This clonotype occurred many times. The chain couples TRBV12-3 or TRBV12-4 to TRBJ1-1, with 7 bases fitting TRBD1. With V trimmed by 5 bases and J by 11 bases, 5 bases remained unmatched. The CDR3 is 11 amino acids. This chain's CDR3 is CASSPDRYAFF. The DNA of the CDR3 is TGTGCCAGCAGTCCGGACAGGTACGCTTTCTTT.

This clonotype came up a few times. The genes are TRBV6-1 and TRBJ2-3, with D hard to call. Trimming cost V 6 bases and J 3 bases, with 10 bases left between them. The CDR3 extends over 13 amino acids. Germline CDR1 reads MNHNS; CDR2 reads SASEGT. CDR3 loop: CASRASRTDTQYF. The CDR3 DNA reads TGTGCCAGCAGAGCTTCACGGACAGATACGCAGTATTTT.

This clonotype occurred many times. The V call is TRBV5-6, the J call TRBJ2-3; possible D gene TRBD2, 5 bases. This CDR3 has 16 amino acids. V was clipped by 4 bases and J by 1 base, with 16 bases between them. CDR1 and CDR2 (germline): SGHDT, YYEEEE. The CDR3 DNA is TGTGCCAGCAGCACCCCTCTGGGAGAAGGCACAGATACGCAGTATTTT. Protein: CASSTPLGEGTDTQYF.

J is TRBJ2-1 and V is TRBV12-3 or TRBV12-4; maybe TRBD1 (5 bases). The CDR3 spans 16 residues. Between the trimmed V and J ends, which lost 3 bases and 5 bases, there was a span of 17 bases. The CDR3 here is CASSFVLGIGDNEQFF. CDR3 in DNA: TGTGCCAGCAGTTTTGTCCTGGGAATAGGGGACAATGAGCAGTTCTTC.

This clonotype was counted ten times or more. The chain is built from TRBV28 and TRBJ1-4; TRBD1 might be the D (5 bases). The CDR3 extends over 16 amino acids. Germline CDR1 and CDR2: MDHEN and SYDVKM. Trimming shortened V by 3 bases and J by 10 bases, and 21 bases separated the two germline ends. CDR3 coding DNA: TGTGCCAGCAGTTTTTCCGGTGGGAGGAGGGGCGGAAAACTGTTTTTT. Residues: CASSFSGGRRGGKLFF.

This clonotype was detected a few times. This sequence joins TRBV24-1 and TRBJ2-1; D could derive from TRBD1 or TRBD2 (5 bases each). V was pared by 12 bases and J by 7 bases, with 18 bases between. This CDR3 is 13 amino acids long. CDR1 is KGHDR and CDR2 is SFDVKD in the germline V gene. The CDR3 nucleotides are TGTGCCGCCCCGGACGGGGCGAGGAATGAGCAGTTCTTC. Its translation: CAAPDGARNEQFF.

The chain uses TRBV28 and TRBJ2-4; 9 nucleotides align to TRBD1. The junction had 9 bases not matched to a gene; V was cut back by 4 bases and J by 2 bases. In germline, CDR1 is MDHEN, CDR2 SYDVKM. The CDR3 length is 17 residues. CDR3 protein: CASSSSGTGISKNIQYF. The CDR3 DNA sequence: TGTGCCAGCAGTTCCTCCGGGACAGGGATTTCCAAAAACATTCAGTACTTC.

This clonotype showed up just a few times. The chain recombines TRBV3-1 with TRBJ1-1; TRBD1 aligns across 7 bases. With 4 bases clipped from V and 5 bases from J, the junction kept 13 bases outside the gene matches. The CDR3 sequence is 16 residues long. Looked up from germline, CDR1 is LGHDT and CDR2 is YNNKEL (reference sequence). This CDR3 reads CASSPKLQGRSTEAFF. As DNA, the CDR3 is TGTGCCAGCAGCCCCAAACTACAGGGGAGAAGTACTGAAGCTTTCTTT.

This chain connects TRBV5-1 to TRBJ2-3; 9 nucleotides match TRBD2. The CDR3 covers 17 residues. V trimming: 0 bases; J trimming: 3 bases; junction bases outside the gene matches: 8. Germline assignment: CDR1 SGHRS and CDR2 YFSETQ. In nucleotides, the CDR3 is TGCGCCAGCAGCTTGGGCCTAGCGGGGTTTCGGACAGATACGCAGTATTTT. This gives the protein CASSLGLAGFRTDTQYF. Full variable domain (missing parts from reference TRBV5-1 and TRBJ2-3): KAGVTQTPRYLIKTRGQQVTLSCSPISGHRSVSWYQQTPGQGLQFLFEYFSETQRNKGNFPGRFSGRQFSNSRSEMNVSTLELGDSALYLCASSLGLAGFRTDTQYFGPGTRLTVL.

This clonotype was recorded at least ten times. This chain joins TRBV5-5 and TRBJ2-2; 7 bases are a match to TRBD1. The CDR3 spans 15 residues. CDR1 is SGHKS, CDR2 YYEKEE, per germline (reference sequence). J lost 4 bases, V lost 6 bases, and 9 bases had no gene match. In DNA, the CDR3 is TGTGCCAGCACCCCGGACAGGAGAATCACCGGGGAGCTGTTTTTT. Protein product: CASTPDRRITGELFF. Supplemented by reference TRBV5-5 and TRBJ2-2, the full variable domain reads DAGVTQSPTHLIKTRGQQVTLRCSPISGHKSVSWYQQVLGQGPQFIFQYYEKEERGRGNFPDRFSARQFPNYSSELNVNALLLGDSALYLCASTPDRRITGELFFGEGSRLTVL.

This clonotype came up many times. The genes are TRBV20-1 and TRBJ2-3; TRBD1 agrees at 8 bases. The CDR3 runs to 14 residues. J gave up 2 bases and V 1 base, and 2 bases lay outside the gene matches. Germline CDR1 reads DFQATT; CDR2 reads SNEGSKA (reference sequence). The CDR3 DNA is TGCAGTGCTAGAGGGACAGGGTACACAGATACGCAGTATTTT. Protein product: CSARGTGYTDTQYF.

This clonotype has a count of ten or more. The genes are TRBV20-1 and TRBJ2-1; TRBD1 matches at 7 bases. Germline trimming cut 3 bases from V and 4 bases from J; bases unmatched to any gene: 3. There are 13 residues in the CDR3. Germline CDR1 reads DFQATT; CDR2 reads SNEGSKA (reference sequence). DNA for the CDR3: TGCAGTGCTAGCCGGGACAGATACAATGAGCAGTTCTTC. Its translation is CSASRDRYNEQFF.

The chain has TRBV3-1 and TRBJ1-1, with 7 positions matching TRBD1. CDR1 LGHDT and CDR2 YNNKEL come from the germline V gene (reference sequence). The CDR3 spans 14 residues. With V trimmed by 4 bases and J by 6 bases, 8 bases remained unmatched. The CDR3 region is CASSPFDRVPEAFF. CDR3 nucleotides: TGTGCCAGCAGCCCCTTTGACAGGGTCCCTGAAGCTTTCTTT.

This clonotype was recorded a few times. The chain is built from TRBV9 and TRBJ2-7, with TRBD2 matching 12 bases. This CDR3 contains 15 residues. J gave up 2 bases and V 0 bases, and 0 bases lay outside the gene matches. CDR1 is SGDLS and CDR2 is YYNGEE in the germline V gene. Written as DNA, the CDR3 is TGTGCCAGCAGCGTAGGGACTAGCGGGGCCTACGAGCAGTACTTC. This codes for CASSVGTSGAYEQYF.

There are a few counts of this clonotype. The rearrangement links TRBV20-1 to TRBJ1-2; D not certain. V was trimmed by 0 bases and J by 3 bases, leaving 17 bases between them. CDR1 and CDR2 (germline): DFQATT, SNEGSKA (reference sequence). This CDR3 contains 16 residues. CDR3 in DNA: TGCAGTGCTAGAGATTTAGAACCGGGATACCACTATGGCTACACCTTC. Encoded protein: CSARDLEPGYHYGYTF.

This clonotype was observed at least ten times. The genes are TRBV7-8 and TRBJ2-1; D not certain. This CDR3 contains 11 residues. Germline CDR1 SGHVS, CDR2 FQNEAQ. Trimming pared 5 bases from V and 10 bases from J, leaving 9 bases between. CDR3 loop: CASSPAQEQFF. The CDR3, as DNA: TGTGCCAGCAGCCCGGCCCAGGAGCAGTTCTTC.

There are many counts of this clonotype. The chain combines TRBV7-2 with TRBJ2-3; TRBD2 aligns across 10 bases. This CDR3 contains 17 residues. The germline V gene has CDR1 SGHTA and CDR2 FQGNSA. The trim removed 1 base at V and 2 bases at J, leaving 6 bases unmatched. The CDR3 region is CASSLGVAGGPTDTQYF. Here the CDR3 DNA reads TGTGCCAGCAGCTTAGGGGTAGCGGGGGGCCCCACAGATACGCAGTATTTT. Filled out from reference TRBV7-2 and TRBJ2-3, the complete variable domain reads GAGVSQSPSNKVTEKGKDVELRCDPISGHTALYWYRQSLGQGLEFLIYFQGNSAPDKSGLPSDRFSAERTGGSVSTLTIQRTQQEDSAVYLCASSLGVAGGPTDTQYFGPGTRLTVL.

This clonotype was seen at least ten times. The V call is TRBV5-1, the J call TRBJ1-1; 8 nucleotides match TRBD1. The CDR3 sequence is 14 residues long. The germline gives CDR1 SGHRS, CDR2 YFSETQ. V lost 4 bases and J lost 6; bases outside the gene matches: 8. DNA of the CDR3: TGCGCCAGCAGCGTCTCGACAGGGGACGCTGAAGCTTTCTTT. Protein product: CASSVSTGDAEAFF.

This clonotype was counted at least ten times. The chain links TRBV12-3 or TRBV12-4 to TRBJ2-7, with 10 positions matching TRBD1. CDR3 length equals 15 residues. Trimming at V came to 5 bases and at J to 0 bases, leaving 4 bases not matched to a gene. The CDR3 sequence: CASSTDRGSSYEQYF. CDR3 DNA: TGTGCCAGCAGTACGGACAGGGGGAGCTCCTACGAGCAGTACTTC.

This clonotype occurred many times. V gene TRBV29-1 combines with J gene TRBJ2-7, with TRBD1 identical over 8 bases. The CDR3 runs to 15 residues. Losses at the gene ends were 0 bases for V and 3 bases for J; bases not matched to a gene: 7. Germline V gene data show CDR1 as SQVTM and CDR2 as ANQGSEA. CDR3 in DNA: TGCAGCGTTGAAGATCTGGGGACAGGAGACTACGAGCAGTACTTC. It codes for CSVEDLGTGDYEQYF.

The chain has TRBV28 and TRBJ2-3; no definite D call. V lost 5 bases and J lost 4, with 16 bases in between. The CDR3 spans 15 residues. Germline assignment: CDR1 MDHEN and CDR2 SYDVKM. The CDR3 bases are TGTGCCAGCAGTATCTCGGGTGGAGCGTCAGATACGCAGTATTTT. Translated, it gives CASSISGGASDTQYF.

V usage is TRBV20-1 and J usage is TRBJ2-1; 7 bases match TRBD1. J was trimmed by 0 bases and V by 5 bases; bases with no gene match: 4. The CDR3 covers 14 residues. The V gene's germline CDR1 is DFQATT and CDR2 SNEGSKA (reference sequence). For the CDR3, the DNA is TGCAGTGCTCCACAGGGGTCCTCCTACAATGAGCAGTTCTTC. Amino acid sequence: CSAPQGSSYNEQFF.

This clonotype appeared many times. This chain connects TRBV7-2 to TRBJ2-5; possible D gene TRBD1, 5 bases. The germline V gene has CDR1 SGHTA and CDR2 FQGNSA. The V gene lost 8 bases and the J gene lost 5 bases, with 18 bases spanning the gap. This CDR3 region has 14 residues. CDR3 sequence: CASGGAASRETQYF. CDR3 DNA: TGTGCCAGCGGTGGGGCTGCCAGTCGGGAGACCCAGTACTTC.

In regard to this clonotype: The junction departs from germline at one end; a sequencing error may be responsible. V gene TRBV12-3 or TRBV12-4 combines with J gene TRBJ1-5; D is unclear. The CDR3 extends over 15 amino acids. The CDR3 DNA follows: TGTGCCAGCAGCTTAGGTGGCGGTTCCAATCAGCCCCAGCATTTT. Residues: CASSLGGGSNQPQHF.